The clone carrying this T cell receptor (beta chain) was observed a handful of times. The antigen is not known. Template switching added a universal primer site; cDNA carried unique molecular identifiers. TCRdb reanalysed the 5' RACE reads using MiXCR and keeps one entry per CDR3 protein. The table has 1.5 million to 2 million distinct CDR3 sequences, roughly 35% seen once; the top ten hold less than 0.35%. The CDR3 spans 12 residues. The ends were cut back, 3 bases at V and 8 bases at J, with 10 bases in the middle. This specimen belongs to a study of identical twins. General observations from the study: Surplus twin overlap in beta out-of-frame sequences was less pronounced. The study found excess low generation probability among twin-shared out-of-frame alpha sequences. Zero-insertion analyses were open to partial confounding by invariant MAIT and iNKT cells.

V and J are TRBV12-3 or TRBV12-4 and TRBJ1-2; no clear D gene. The specimen sequenced was cord blood. The receptor was isolated from a newborn girl in good health. The CDR3 here is CASSFVFGGYTF. CDR3 DNA sequence: TGTGCCAGCAGTTTTGTTTTCGGGGGCTACACCTTC.